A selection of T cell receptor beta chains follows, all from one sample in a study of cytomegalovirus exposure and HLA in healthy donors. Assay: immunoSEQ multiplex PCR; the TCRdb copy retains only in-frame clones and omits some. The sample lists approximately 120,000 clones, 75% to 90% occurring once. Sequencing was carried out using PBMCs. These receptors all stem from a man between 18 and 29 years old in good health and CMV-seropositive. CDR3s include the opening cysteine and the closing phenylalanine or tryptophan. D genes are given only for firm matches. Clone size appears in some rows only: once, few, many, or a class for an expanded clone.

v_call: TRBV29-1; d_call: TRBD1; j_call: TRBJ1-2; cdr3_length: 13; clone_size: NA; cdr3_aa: CSSEEGAGYGYTF; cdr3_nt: TGCAGCTCCGAGGAGGGGGCGGGCTATGGCTACACCTTC
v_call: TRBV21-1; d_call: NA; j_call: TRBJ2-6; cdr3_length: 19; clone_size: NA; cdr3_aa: CASSRRTGTLFPGANVLTF; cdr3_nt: TGTGCCAGCAGCAGAAGGACAGGGACCCTTTTCCCTGGGGCCAACGTCCTGACTTTC
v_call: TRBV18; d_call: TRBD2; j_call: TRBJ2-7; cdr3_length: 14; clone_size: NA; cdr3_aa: CASSPPAGGLEQYF; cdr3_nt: TGTGCCAGCTCACCACCGGCGGGGGGGCTCGAGCAGTACTTC
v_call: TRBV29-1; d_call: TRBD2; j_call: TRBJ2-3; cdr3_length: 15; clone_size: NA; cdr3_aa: CSGGTSGTSTDTQYF; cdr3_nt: TGCAGCGGCGGGACTAGCGGGACAAGCACAGATACGCAGTATTTT
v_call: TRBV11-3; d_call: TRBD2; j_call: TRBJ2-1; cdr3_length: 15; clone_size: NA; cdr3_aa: CASSLSGAPYNEQFF; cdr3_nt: TGTGCCAGCAGCCTCAGCGGGGCCCCCTACAATGAGCAGTTCTTC
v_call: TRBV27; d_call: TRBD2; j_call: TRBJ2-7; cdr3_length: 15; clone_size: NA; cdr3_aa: CASSLLSGGAHEQYF; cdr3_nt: TGTGCCAGCAGTTTATTAAGCGGGGGGGCCCACGAGCAGTACTTC
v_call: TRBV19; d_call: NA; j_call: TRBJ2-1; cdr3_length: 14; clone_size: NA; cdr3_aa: CASSMGGPHNEQFF; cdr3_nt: TGTGCCAGTAGCATGGGGGGGCCCCACAATGAGCAGTTCTTC
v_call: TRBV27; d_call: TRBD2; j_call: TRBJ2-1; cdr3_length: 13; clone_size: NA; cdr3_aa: CATSGLDFYEQFF; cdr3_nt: TGTGCCACCTCGGGACTAGATTTTTATGAGCAGTTCTTC
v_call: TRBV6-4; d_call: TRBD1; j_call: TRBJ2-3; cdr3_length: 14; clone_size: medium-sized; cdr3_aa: CASSDSTGADTQYF; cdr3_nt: TGTGCCAGCAGTGACTCGACAGGGGCAGATACGCAGTATTTT
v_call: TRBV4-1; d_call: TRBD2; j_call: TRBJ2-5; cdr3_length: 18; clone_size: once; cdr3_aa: CASSQASGVHEAQETQYF; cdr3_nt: TGCGCCAGCAGCCAAGCTAGCGGGGTACATGAGGCCCAAGAGACCCAGTACTTC
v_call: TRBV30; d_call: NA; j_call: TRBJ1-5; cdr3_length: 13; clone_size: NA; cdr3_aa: CAWSFSGGQPQHF; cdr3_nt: TGTGCCTGGAGTTTTTCGGGAGGTCAGCCCCAGCATTTT
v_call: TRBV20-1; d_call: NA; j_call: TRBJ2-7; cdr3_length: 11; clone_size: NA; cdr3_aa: CSARAGWEQYF; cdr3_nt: TGCAGTGCCAGGGCGGGGTGGGAGCAGTACTTC
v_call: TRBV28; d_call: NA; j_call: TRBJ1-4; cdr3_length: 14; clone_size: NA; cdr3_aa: CASSLEGRGEKLFF; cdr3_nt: TGTGCCAGCAGTTTAGAGGGGAGGGGGGAAAAACTGTTTTTT
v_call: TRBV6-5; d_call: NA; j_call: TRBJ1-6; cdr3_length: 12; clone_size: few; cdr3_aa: CASSYPNSPLHF; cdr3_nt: TGTGCCAGCAGTTACCCGAATTCACCCCTCCACTTT